A selection of T cell receptor beta chains follows, all from one sample in a study of shared clonotypes between healthy human individuals. TCRdb's copy holds only in-frame clones and misses some; the assay was immunoSEQ multiplex PCR. The sample includes millions of clones, about 95% of them seen just once. Sequences were obtained from naive CD8+ T cells sorted from blood. These receptors were obtained from a man in his late teens or twenties in good health. CDR3s include the opening cysteine and the closing phenylalanine or tryptophan. A D gene is named only where the DNA matches it firmly.

J gene | D gene | V gene | CDR3 protein
TRBJ2-1 | TRBD1 | TRBV5-4 | CASSLAGNRGRWDEQFF
TRBJ2-7 | TRBD2 | TRBV12-5 | CASGLARLAGAYEQYF
TRBJ2-2 | . | TRBV28 | CASRLRAFGELFF
TRBJ1-1 | . | TRBV29-1 | CSVIGDTEAFF
TRBJ2-2 | . | TRBV5-8 | CASSLTGPGELFF
TRBJ1-1 | . | TRBV19 | CASSIDREGDTEAFF
TRBJ2-7 | TRBD1 | TRBV2 | CARQTGTGSYEQYF
TRBJ1-5 | . | TRBV28 | CASSFSGDQPQHF
TRBJ1-6 | . | TRBV5-1 | CASSLVEGVHSPLHF
TRBJ2-7 | TRBD2 | TRBV28 | CASSLGGYHEQYF
TRBJ2-5 | . | TRBV18 | CASSPSRNKQETQYF
TRBJ1-1 | . | TRBV10-2 | CASSEGGEAFF
TRBJ2-3 | TRBD2 | TRBV7-6 | CASSLGASGRTDTQYF
TRBJ2-1 | . | TRBV4-1 | CASSQTDFYNEQFF
TRBJ2-4 | TRBD2 | TRBV7-9 | CASMPGGNHLEIQYF
TRBJ1-6 | TRBD1 | TRBV7-6 | CASSLATWDSYNSPLHF
TRBJ2-3 | TRBD2 | TRBV9 | CASSGGSGRADTQYF
TRBJ2-5 | . | TRBV4-1 | CASSQGQETQETQYF
TRBJ1-1 | . | TRBV7-2 | CASSLPPGSGDTEAFF
TRBJ2-1 | TRBD1 | TRBV14 | CASSQDRGKPSYNEQFF
TRBJ1-2 | . | TRBV27 | CASSLRANYGYTF
TRBJ2-7 | . | TRBV10-3 | CAISEFVGSGEYEQYF
TRBJ2-5 | . | TRBV5-6 | CASSWSGLRETQYF
TRBJ2-2 | . | TRBV9 | CASSGRGTGELFF
TRBJ2-1 | . | TRBV20-1 | CSARADNEQFF
TRBJ1-1 | . | TRBV13 | CASSLVVNTEAFF
TRBJ2-3 | . | TRBV10-1 | CASSRNLVGTDTQYF
TRBJ2-1 | . | TRBV28 | CATERDNEQFF
TRBJ2-3 | TRBD2 | TRBV6-5 | CASGGVAGVSDTQYF
TRBJ2-7 | . | TRBV5-8 | CASSDLWLQGEDEQYF
TRBJ2-1 | TRBD2 | TRBV5-1 | CASSSGLAGGDLGSYNEQFF
TRBJ1-4 | . | TRBV18 | CASSPGGEMTNEKLFF
TRBJ2-7 | TRBD1 | TRBV7-6 | CASSLTGDLTYEQYF
TRBJ2-7 | . | TRBV27 | CASSPPRVPYEQYF
TRBJ2-2 | TRBD2 | TRBV7-2 | CASSPGLAGGASTGELFF